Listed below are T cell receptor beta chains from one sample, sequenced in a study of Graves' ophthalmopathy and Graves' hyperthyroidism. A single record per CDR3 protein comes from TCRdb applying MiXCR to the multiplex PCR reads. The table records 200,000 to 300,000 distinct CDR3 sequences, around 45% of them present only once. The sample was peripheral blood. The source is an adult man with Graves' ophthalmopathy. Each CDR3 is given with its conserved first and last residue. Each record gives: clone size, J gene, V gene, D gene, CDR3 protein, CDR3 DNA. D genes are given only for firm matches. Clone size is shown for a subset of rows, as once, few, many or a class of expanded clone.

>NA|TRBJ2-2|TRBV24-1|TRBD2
CATSDLGLAGENTGELFF
TGTGCCACCAGTGATCTGGGACTAGCGGGAGAAAACACCGGGGAGCTGTTTTTT
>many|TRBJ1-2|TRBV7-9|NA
CASSDRNVYGYTF
TGTGCCAGCAGCGACCGCAACGTATATGGCTACACCTTC
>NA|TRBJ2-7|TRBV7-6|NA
CASSSLARTYEQYF
TGTGCCAGCAGCTCCCTCGCACGAACCTACGAGCAGTACTTC
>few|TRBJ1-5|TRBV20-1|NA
CSARVDSLYQPQHF
TGCAGTGCTAGAGTGGACAGCCTCTATCAGCCCCAGCATTTT
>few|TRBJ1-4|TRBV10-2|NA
CASSDGDGNEKLFF
TGCGCCAGCAGTGACGGGGACGGGAATGAAAAACTGTTTTTT
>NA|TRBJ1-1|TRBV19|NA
CASSIGQLGLNTEAFF
TGTGCCAGTAGTATAGGCCAATTGGGGTTGAACACTGAAGCTTTCTTT
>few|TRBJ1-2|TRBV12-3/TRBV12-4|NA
CASSSYQGKLGYGYTF
TGTGCCAGCAGCAGTTATCAGGGGAAGCTCGGCTATGGCTACACCTTC
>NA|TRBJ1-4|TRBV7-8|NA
CASSMGALEEKLFF
TGTGCCAGCAGCATGGGTGCCCTGGAGGAAAAACTGTTTTTT
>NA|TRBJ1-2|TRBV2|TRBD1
CASRGGDRPIYGYTF
TGTGCCAGCAGGGGTGGGGACAGGCCGATCTATGGCTACACCTTC
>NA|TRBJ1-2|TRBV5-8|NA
CASSLGQAVGYTF
TGTGCCAGCAGCTTGGGGCAGGCGGTTGGCTACACCTTC
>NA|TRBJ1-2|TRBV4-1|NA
CASSRIRVNYGYTF
TGCGCCAGCAGCCGAATCAGGGTCAACTATGGCTACACCTTC
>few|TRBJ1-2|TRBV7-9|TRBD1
CASSLGQGAPGYTF
TGTGCCAGCAGCTTAGGACAGGGGGCGCCTGGCTACACCTTC
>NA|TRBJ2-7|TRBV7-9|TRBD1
CASTAHRDRSYEQYF
TGTGCCAGCACCGCGCACCGGGACAGGTCCTACGAGCAGTACTTC
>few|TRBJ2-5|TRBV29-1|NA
CSVDGGLEETQYF
TGCAGCGTTGATGGGGGGCTGGAGGAGACCCAGTACTTC
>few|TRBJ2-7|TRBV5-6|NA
CASSLVEGGEQYF
TGTGCCAGCAGCTTGGTGGAGGGTGGAGAGCAGTACTTC
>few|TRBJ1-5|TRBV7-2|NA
CASSFGTALDQPQHF
TGTGCCAGCAGCTTCGGTACGGCCTTGGATCAGCCCCAGCATTTT
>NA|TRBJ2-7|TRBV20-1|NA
CSGGEYEQYF
TGCAGCGGAGGGGAGTACGAGCAGTACTTC
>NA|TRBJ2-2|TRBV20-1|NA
CSASRSDGDTGELFF
TGCAGTGCTAGTCGTTCGGATGGGGACACCGGGGAGCTGTTTTTT
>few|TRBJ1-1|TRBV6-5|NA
CASSYGQVNTEAFF
TGTGCCAGCAGTTATGGGCAAGTGAACACTGAAGCTTTCTTT
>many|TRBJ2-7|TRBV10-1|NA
CASSDAVGEQYF
TGCGCCAGCAGTGACGCCGTCGGCGAGCAGTACTTC
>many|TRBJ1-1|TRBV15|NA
CATSTRVNAEAFF
TGTGCCACCAGCACCCGAGTGAACGCTGAAGCTTTCTTT
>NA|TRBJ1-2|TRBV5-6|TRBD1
CASSVYRQGSYGYTF
TGTGCCAGCAGCGTATACCGACAGGGCTCCTATGGCTACACCTTC
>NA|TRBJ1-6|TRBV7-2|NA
CASSLAGSLYNSPLHF
TGTGCCAGCAGCTTAGCCGGCAGCCTATATAATTCACCCCTCCACTTT
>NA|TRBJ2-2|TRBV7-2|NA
CASSLESVATGELFF
TGTGCCAGCAGCTTAGAGTCGGTAGCCACCGGGGAGCTGTTTTTT
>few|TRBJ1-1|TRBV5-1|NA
CASSLERQEIEAFF
TGCGCCAGCAGCCTTGAGAGGCAGGAAATTGAAGCTTTCTTT
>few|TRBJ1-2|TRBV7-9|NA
CASSPSGVNGYTF
TGTGCCAGCAGCCCGAGTGGGGTGAATGGCTACACCTTC
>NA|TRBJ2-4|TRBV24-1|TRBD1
CATSEPGQGNIQYF
TGTGCCACCAGTGAACCTGGACAGGGTAACATTCAGTACTTC
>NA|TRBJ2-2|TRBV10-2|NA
CASGMGGGTGELFF
TGCGCCAGCGGTATGGGAGGGGGAACCGGGGAGCTGTTTTTT
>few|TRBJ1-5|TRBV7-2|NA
CASSLVSGANQPQHF
TGTGCCAGCAGCTTAGTCTCGGGGGCTAATCAGCCCCAGCATTTT
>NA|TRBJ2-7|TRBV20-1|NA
CSAGWSYEQYF
TGCAGTGCTGGCTGGAGCTACGAGCAGTACTTC
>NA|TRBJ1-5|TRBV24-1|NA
CATSDLGGQLSNQPQHF
TGTGCCACCAGTGATTTAGGAGGCCAGCTTAGCAATCAGCCCCAGCATTTT
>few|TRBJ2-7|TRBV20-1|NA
CSARGGDYEQYF
TGCAGTGCTAGAGGAGGGGACTACGAGCAGTACTTC
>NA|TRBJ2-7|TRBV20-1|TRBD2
CSASLAATYEQYF
TGCAGTGCTAGTCTAGCGGCCACCTACGAGCAGTACTTC
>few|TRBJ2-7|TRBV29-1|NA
CSPEAADISYEQYF
TGCAGCCCGGAGGCGGCAGACATCTCCTACGAGCAGTACTTC
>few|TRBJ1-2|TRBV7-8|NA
CASSLALDSPWGYTF
TGTGCCAGCAGCTTAGCCTTGGACAGTCCCTGGGGCTACACCTTC
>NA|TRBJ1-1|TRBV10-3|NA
CASKGGTEAFF
TGTGCCAGCAAGGGAGGCACTGAAGCTTTCTTT
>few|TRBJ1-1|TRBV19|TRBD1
CASSVGTGIGTEAFF
TGTGCCAGTAGTGTCGGGACAGGGATTGGGACTGAAGCTTTCTTT
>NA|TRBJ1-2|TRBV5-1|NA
CASSFILQDGYTF
TGCGCCAGCAGCTTCATTTTGCAGGATGGCTACACCTTC
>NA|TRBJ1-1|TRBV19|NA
CASSIRQTNTEAFF
TGTGCCAGTAGTATCAGACAGACGAACACTGAAGCTTTCTTT
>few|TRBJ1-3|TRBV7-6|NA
CASSPTNSGNTIYF
TGTGCCAGCAGCCCCACGAATTCTGGAAACACCATATATTTT
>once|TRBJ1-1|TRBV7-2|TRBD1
CASSSPGTANTEAFF
TGTGCCAGCAGCTCACCTGGGACAGCGAACACTGAAGCTTTCTTT
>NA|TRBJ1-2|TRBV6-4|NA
CASSDSGDNYGYTF
TGTGCCAGCAGTGACTCGGGAGATAACTATGGCTACACCTTC
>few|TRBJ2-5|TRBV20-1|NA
CSAVRIQETQYF
TGCAGTGCCGTCAGGATACAAGAGACCCAGTACTTC
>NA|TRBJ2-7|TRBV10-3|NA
CAISESNSPVGEQYF
TGTGCCATCAGTGAAAGTAACAGCCCCGTTGGAGAGCAGTACTTC
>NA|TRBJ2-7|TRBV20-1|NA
CSASAEAEEQYF
TGCAGTGCTAGCGCCGAAGCTGAGGAGCAGTACTTC
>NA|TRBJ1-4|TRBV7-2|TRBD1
CASSLIRTGGKLFF
TGTGCCAGCAGCTTAATCCGGACAGGGGGAAAACTGTTTTTT
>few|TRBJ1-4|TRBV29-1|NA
CSVELWQGVRKLFF
TGCAGCGTTGAACTCTGGCAGGGTGTCAGAAAACTGTTTTTT
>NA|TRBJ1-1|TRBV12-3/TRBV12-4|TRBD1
CASRTLDRMNTEAFF
TGTGCCAGCAGGACCTTGGACAGGATGAACACTGAAGCTTTCTTT
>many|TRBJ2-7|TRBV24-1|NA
CATSEAGSSYEQYF
TGTGCCACCAGTGAGGCCGGTTCATCCTACGAGCAGTACTTC
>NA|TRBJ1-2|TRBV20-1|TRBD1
CSAIGDRVDYGYTF
TGCAGTGCTATCGGGGACAGGGTTGATTATGGCTACACCTTC
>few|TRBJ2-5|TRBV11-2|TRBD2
CASSTTVTSGGLGETQYF
TGTGCCAGCAGCACGACAGTAACTAGCGGGGGGCTTGGGGAGACCCAGTACTTC
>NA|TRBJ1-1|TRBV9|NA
CASSVAQAHTEAFF
TGTGCCAGCAGCGTAGCTCAGGCACACACTGAAGCTTTCTTT
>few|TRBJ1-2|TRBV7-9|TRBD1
CASSATPGQGFHGYTF
TGTGCCAGCAGCGCGACCCCGGGACAGGGATTTCATGGCTACACCTTC
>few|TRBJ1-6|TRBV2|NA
CASTPVRTGPNSPLHF
TGTGCCAGCACTCCAGTCAGAACAGGGCCTAATTCACCCCTCCACTTT
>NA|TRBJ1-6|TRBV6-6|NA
CASSYSGENSPLHF
TGTGCCAGCAGTTACTCCGGGGAGAATTCACCCCTCCACTTT
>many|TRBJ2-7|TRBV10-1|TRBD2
CASSAGLAGYEQYF
TGCGCCAGCAGTGCGGGACTAGCGGGATACGAGCAGTACTTC
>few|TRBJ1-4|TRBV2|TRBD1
CASSFGTVNEKLFF
TGTGCCAGCAGTTTCGGGACAGTTAATGAAAAACTGTTTTTT
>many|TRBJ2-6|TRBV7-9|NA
CASSFGGSGANVLTF
TGTGCCAGCAGCTTTGGGGGGTCCGGGGCCAACGTCCTGACTTTC